This T cell receptor beta chain was sequenced during a study of cytomegalovirus exposure and HLA in healthy donors. The protocol was immunoSEQ multiplex PCR, while the TCRdb copy is restricted to in-frame clones and leaves out a portion. The sample records nearly 110,000 clones, around 89% being singletons. Looked up from germline, CDR1 is SGHAT and CDR2 is FQNNGV. The CDR3 is made up of 15 amino acids. The J segment lost 9 bases and the V segment lost 4 bases, leaving 7 bases of the junction unmatched. The study, taken as a whole, reports: Specificity for CMV antigens was confirmed in vitro for a few of the CMV-associated chains.

In regard to this clone: Its specificity is unknown.

Sequencing was carried out using PBMCs. This receptor was taken from a woman aged 18 to 35 in good health and CMV-seropositive. J is TRBJ1-6 and V is TRBV11-2; TRBD1 matches at 9 bases. CDR3 residues: CASSSQGAQRSPLHF. The CDR3 coding sequence is TGTGCCAGCAGCTCACAGGGGGCGCAACGTTCACCCCTCCACTTT.